These T cell receptor beta chains were read from a single sample in a study of early T cells in non-severe SARS-CoV-2 infection. TCRdb recomputed calls from the 5' RACE reads with MiXCR, one row per CDR3 protein. Among tens of thousands of distinct CDR3 sequences, 8.5% to 10% were seen once, and the ten largest hold approximately 12%. The sequenced material came from whole blood. Receptors originate from an adult who was a healthcare worker with PCR-confirmed SARS-CoV-2 infection or an uninfected control (not recorded which). The CDR3 runs from the conserved cysteine through the conserved F or W. Fields, in order: CDR3 DNA, CDR3 protein, clone size, D gene, J gene, V gene. A D gene is named only where the DNA matches it firmly. Clone sizes are shown as once, few, many or a size class.

DNA: TGCAGTGCTTCGCAGACAGGCCGAATGGATTCACCCCTCCACTTT; CDR3: CSASQTGRMDSPLHF; size: many; D: NA; J: TRBJ1-6; V: TRBV20-1
DNA: TGTGCCAGTAGGGAACAGGCGAACACCGGGGAGCTGTTTTTT; CDR3: CASREQANTGELFF; size: few; D: NA; J: TRBJ2-2; V: TRBV19
DNA: TGTGCCAGCAGTGAGGACGGTGCCACCGGGGAGCTGTTTTTT; CDR3: CASSEDGATGELFF; size: many; D: NA; J: TRBJ2-2; V: TRBV6-4
DNA: TGTGCCAGCAGCTTAGATTCGGGGGGTTCCTACAATGAGCAGTTCTTC; CDR3: CASSLDSGGSYNEQFF; size: many; D: TRBD2; J: TRBJ2-1; V: TRBV13
DNA: TGTGCCAGCAGACAGGGGGCGCGGGGGTCACCCCTCCACTTT; CDR3: CASRQGARGSPLHF; size: few; D: TRBD1; J: TRBJ1-6; V: TRBV6-2/TRBV6-3
DNA: TGCAGTGCTTCGCCTACAGGGGTCTCTAGATCCCAGCATTTT; CDR3: CSASPTGVSRSQHF; size: many; D: TRBD1; J: TRBJ1-5; V: TRBV20-1
DNA: TGTGCCAGCAGCCGAACAGGGGCGGCTAATGAAAAACTGTTTTTT; CDR3: CASSRTGAANEKLFF; size: many; D: TRBD1; J: TRBJ1-4; V: TRBV9
DNA: TGCAGTGCTAGAGATTCTTTACCGGGACAGGGTTTTGGACCCCTCCACTTT; CDR3: CSARDSLPGQGFGPLHF; size: many; D: TRBD1; J: TRBJ1-6; V: TRBV20-1
DNA: TGTGCCAGCAGTGAACGGCTACAGGGGTATGCTGGCTACACCTTC; CDR3: CASSERLQGYAGYTF; size: many; D: TRBD1; J: TRBJ1-2; V: TRBV25-1
DNA: TGTGCCAGCAGTTACAGGGGGCCCACTGAAGCTTTCTTT; CDR3: CASSYRGPTEAFF; size: once; D: TRBD1; J: TRBJ1-1; V: TRBV27
DNA: TGCAGCGCCGACAGGGGAATGGGCACTGAAGCTTTCTTT; CDR3: CSADRGMGTEAFF; size: few; D: TRBD1; J: TRBJ1-1; V: TRBV29-1
DNA: TGCGCCAGCAGCGGGGACCTCACTGAAGCTTTCTTT; CDR3: CASSGDLTEAFF; size: many; D: NA; J: TRBJ1-1; V: TRBV5-1
DNA: TGTGCCAGCAGCTTGCCGGGACAGGGGAATGAAAAACTGTTTTTT; CDR3: CASSLPGQGNEKLFF; size: few; D: TRBD1; J: TRBJ1-4; V: TRBV5-6
DNA: TGCAGCGTTGCTTTTGGCGGAACCCGGAGCTCTGGAAACACCATATATTTT; CDR3: CSVAFGGTRSSGNTIYF; size: few; D: NA; J: TRBJ1-3; V: TRBV29-1